This T cell receptor beta chain emerged from a study of PD-1 blockade in classical Hodgkin lymphoma. Sequencing used immunoSEQ multiplex PCR; TCRdb keeps in-frame clones, though not all of them. The repertoire holds more than 95,000 clones, with roughly 89% as singletons. The time point is: cycle 4 day 1 (C4D1), after five to seven weeks of nivolumab. Every patient had relapsed following autologous stem cell transplantation, and cohorts differed in brentuximab vedotin exposure. This CDR3 has 17 residues. The V gene's germline CDR1 is SGHAT and CDR2 FQNNGV. Trimming pared 3 bases from V and 0 bases from J, leaving 18 bases between.

The receptor comes from a human donor with classical Hodgkin lymphoma. This sequence joins TRBV11-2 and TRBJ2-7; D may be TRBD2 (6 bases). Sequenced here: peripheral blood mononuclear cells (PBMCs), sampled before the fourth cycle of nivolumab. The DNA of the CDR3 is TGTGCCAGCAGCTTGGCTACAGGAGGGGTTAGCTCCTACGAGCAGTACTTC. It codes for CASSLATGGVSSYEQYF.